This TCR beta chain was retrieved from a study of spatial heterogeneity in lung cancer. Trimming removed 5 bases at V and 6 bases at J, with 13 bases between. This CDR3 has 13 residues. The V gene's germline CDR1 is SGHVS and CDR2 FQNEAQ. Time point indicated: blood at routine non-recurrence follow-up after resection. Sequencing covered unsorted whole RNA taken from tumor, nontumor lung or frozen PBMC. TCRdb independently ran MiXCR on the 5' RACE reads; one entry per CDR3 protein. The sample has around 110,000 distinct CDR3 sequences, 12% seen once. The TCR comes from a male donor with early-stage non-small cell lung cancer. The sample consisted of PBMCs, taken at follow-up. The chain recombines TRBV7-8 with TRBJ2-5, with D tentatively TRBD1 (5 bases). Here the CDR3 DNA reads TGTGCCAGCAGCCAAGGGGCTTCGAAGACCCAGTACTTC. Amino acid sequence: CASSQGASKTQYF. The full variable domain, completed using reference TRBV7-8 and TRBJ2-5, is GAGVSQSPRYKVAKRGQDVALRCDPISGHVSLFWYQQALGQGPEFLTYFQNEAQLDKSGLPSDRFFAERPEGSVSTLKIQRTQQEDSAVYLCASSQGASKTQYFGPGTRLLVL.